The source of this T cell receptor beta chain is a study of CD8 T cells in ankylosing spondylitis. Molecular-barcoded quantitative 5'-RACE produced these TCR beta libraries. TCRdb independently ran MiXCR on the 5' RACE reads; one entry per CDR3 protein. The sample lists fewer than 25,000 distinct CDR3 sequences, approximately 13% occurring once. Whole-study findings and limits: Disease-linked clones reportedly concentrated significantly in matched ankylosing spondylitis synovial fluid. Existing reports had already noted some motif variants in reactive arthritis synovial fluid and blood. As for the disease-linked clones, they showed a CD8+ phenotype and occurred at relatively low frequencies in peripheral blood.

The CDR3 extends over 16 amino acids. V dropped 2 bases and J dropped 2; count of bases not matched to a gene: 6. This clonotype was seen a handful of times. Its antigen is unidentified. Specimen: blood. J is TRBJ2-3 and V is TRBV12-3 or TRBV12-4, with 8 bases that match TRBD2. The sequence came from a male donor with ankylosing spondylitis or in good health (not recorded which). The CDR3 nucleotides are TGTGCCAGCAGTTTACGTCTAGCGGGCCCCACAGATACGCAGTATTTT. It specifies CASSLRLAGPTDTQYF.